One sample yielded the 8 T cell receptor beta chains listed below, sequenced in a study of identifying expanded T cells in peripheral blood. Sequenced by immunoSEQ multiplex PCR; TCRdb stores in-frame clones only, minus some. Of 70,000 to 95,000 clones listed, 88% are singletons. What was sequenced was blood. The receptors shown here come from a person between 18 and 69 years old in good health.

The V gene is TRBV6-1, the J gene TRBJ2-3, with 9 bases lining up with TRBD1. This CDR3 is built from 15 residues. The trim removed 1 base at V and 5 bases at J, leaving 4 bases unmatched. The V gene's germline CDR1 is MNHNS and CDR2 SASEGT. CDR3 nucleotides: TGTGCCAGCAGTGAAGGAACAGGGGGCGTAGATACGCAGTATTTT. Translating it yields CASSEGTGGVDTQYF.

V usage is TRBV28 and J usage is TRBJ2-3; the D gene could be TRBD1 or TRBD2 (5 bases each). The CDR3 loop spans 17 amino acids. The V end was cut by 2 bases, the J end by 4 bases, with 19 bases between. From germline, CDR1 is MDHEN and CDR2 SYDVKM. The CDR3: CASSLGGRGRRSDTQYF. CDR3 DNA: TGTGCCAGCAGTTTAGGGGGTCGGGGCCGGCGGTCAGATACGCAGTATTTT.

V is TRBV2 and J is TRBJ1-4, with 9 bases aligning to TRBD1. The V and J ends lost 10 bases and 6 bases, in that order; junction bases with no gene match: 9. CDR3 length: 14 residues. Per the germline V gene, CDR1 is SNHLY and CDR2 is FYNNEI. DNA of the CDR3: TGTGCCACCGTCCGACAGGGGGGGTATGAAAAACTGTTTTTT. Its protein product is CATVRQGGYEKLFF.

This chain joins TRBV27 and TRBJ2-1; 7 bases are a match to TRBD2. This CDR3 contains 14 residues. Germline lookup yields CDR1 MNHEY and CDR2 SMNVEV (reference sequence). V shed 6 bases and J 1 base; nucleotides not matched to a gene: 3. CDR3 protein: CASSRAGSYNEQFF. The CDR3 nucleotides are TGTGCCAGCAGCCGAGCGGGATCCTACAATGAGCAGTTCTTC.

V usage is TRBV2 and J usage is TRBJ1-6; 7 bases are a match to TRBD1. Germline-derived CDR1 and CDR2 are SNHLY and FYNNEI. Germline trimming cut 3 bases from V and 10 bases from J; bases unmatched to any gene: 3. This CDR3 has 13 residues. DNA for the CDR3: TGTGCCAGCAGTGAGCAGGGGGAGTCACCCCTCCACTTT. This translates into CASSEQGESPLHF. Based on the CDR3 plus reference TRBV2 and TRBJ1-6, the full variable domain is EPEVTQTPSHQVTQMGQEVILRCVPISNHLYFYWYRQILGQKVEFLVSFYNNEISEKSEIFDDQFSVERPDGSNFTLKIRSTKLEDSAMYFCASSEQGESPLHFGNGTRLTVT.

The gene calls are TRBV14 and TRBJ2-5; a possible D gene is TRBD2 (6 bases). The germline V gene encodes CDR1 SGHDN and CDR2 FVKESK. CDR3 length: 15 amino acids. With 3 bases removed from V and 5 bases from J, the gap between germline ends came to 16 bases. The CDR3 region has the DNA TGTGCCAGCAGCCATCATCCGGGACTCCCCGAGACCCAGTACTTC. Protein sequence: CASSHHPGLPETQYF. The variable domain in full, with the rest retrieved from reference TRBV14 and TRBJ2-5, is EAGVTQFPSHSVIEKGQTVTLRCDPISGHDNLYWYRRVMGKEIKFLLHFVKESKQDESGMPNNRFLAERTGGTYSTLKVQPAELEDSGVYFCASSHHPGLPETQYFGPGTRLLVL.

Comments on this clone: This sample includes further DNA sequences coding for the same CDR3. For the CDR3, the DNA is TGTGCCAGCAGTTTATACGGCTACGAGCAGTACTTC. As protein: CASSLYGYEQYF. The chain recombines TRBV28 with TRBJ2-7, with D hard to call. Germline CDR1 and CDR2: MDHEN and SYDVKM. There are 12 residues in the CDR3. Trimming took 1 base from V and 3 from J, leaving 4 bases between them.

This clone was observed a handful of times. The V call is TRBV5-1, the J call TRBJ1-2; 7 nucleotides agree with TRBD1. The CDR3 consists of 17 residues. Germline CDR1 and CDR2: SGHRS and YFSETQ. V was clipped by 5 bases and J by 0 bases; unmatched bases: 13. CDR3 DNA sequence: TGCGCCAGCAGACCTCACGAGAGGGGACAGCCTAACTATGGCTACACCTTC. Translation: CASRPHERGQPNYGYTF.